The 26 T cell receptor beta chains in this list originate from one sample, sequenced in a study of cytomegalovirus exposure and HLA in healthy donors. Primers: 60 Vbeta forward and 13 Jbeta reverse. Profiled with immunoSEQ multiplex PCR; TCRdb holds only in-frame clones, not every one. The sample totals just over 150,000 clones. The sequenced sample was PBMCs. All receptors derive from a man aged 25 to 40 in good health and CMV-seronegative.

The chain employs TRBV18 and TRBJ2-1, with 7 nucleotides matching TRBD2. The CDR3 has 18 residues. The V gene's germline CDR1 is KGHSH and CDR2 LQKENI. V gave up 1 base and J gave up 2 bases; unmatched junction bases: 11. CDR3 nucleotides: TGTGCCAGCTCACCACTTCATACAGCGGGGCCGACCTACAATGAGCAGTTCTTC. Protein product: CASSPLHTAGPTYNEQFF.

The rearrangement links TRBV6-1 to TRBJ1-2, with D maybe TRBD1 (5 bases). Germline CDR1 and CDR2: MNHNS and SASEGT. Deletions cut 5 bases from V and 6 bases from J, with 19 bases between. The CDR3 length is 15 residues. CDR3 residues: CASSSRPRGLDGYTF. CDR3 coding DNA: TGTGCCAGCAGTTCCAGGCCACGGGGGTTAGATGGCTACACCTTC.

V is TRBV29-1 and J is TRBJ1-3; D possibly corresponds to TRBD1 (6 bases). V was cut by 7 bases and J by 4 bases, with 17 bases left in between. Germline V gene sequence: CDR1 SQVTM, CDR2 ANQGSEA. This CDR3 region has 14 residues. This CDR3 is CSATRGGNGNTIYF. Here the CDR3 DNA reads TGCAGCGCAACACGCGGGGGCAACGGAAACACCATATATTTT.

The chain carries TRBV28 and TRBJ2-3; 10 nucleotides align to TRBD2. Germline CDR1 is MDHEN and CDR2 is SYDVKM. This CDR3 region has 16 residues. Germline trimming cut 4 bases from V and 4 bases from J; bases unmatched to any gene: 8. CDR3 sequence (DNA): TGTGCCAGCAGTTCGCCTAGCGGGAGAATTGCAGATACGCAGTATTTT. Translated, it gives CASSSPSGRIADTQYF.

The chain carries TRBV29-1 and TRBJ2-7, with a possible D match to TRBD1 (5 bases). The CDR3 has 12 amino acids. Per the germline V gene, CDR1 is SQVTM and CDR2 is ANQGSEA. V lost 4 bases to trimming and J lost 5 bases, with 12 bases between them. DNA of the CDR3: TGCAGCGTTGTCAGGGATTCCCACGAGCAGTACTTC. Translated, it gives CSVVRDSHEQYF.

This sequence joins TRBV4-1 and TRBJ2-7; 9 bases are shared with TRBD2. This CDR3 contains 17 residues. J was trimmed by 0 bases and V by 3 bases; bases with no gene match: 9. Looked up from germline, CDR1 is MGHRA and CDR2 is YSYEKL. CDR3 loop: CASSHPAPSGDSYEQYF. In DNA, the CDR3 is TGCGCCAGCAGCCACCCAGCCCCTAGCGGGGACTCCTACGAGCAGTACTTC.

The chain combines TRBV28 with TRBJ2-6; D is unclear. The CDR3 extends over 13 amino acids. The germline CDR1 and CDR2 sequences are MDHEN and SYDVKM. V was clipped by 8 bases and J by 0 bases, with 5 bases between them. The CDR3 DNA follows: TGTGCCAGCTTTTACTCTGGGGCCAACGTCCTGACTTTC. This gives the protein CASFYSGANVLTF. The full variable domain, completed using reference TRBV28 and TRBJ2-6, is DVKVTQSSRYLVKRTGEKVFLECVQDMDHENMFWYRQDPGLGLRLIYFSYDVKMKEKGDIPEGYSVSREKKERFSLILESASTNQTSMYLCASFYSGANVLTFGAGSRLTVL.

CDR3 coding DNA: TGTGCCAGCAGCTCGGGACAGGATAATGAAAAACTGTTTTTT. Its translation: CASSSGQDNEKLFF. The chain carries TRBV5-4 and TRBJ1-4; TRBD1 matches at 8 bases. Germline V CDR1 and CDR2: SGHNT, YYREEE (reference sequence). V dropped 3 bases and J dropped 4; count of bases not matched to a gene: 2. The CDR3 runs 14 residues.

The chain recombines TRBV5-1 with TRBJ2-3; D is unresolved. Looked up from germline, CDR1 is SGHRS and CDR2 is YFSETQ. The V gene lost 0 bases and the J gene lost 2 bases, with 7 bases spanning the gap. The CDR3 runs 14 residues. The CDR3 nucleotides read TGCGCCAGCAGCTTGGAAGCGATCACAGATACGCAGTATTTT. This codes for CASSLEAITDTQYF.

V gene TRBV29-1 combines with J gene TRBJ2-5, with 8 positions matching TRBD1. The DNA end lines up better with TRBJ2-7; the J call may be wrong. CDR1 SQVTM and CDR2 ANQGSEA come from the germline V gene. The CDR3 has 14 amino acids. In DNA, the CDR3 is TGCAGCGTCATCAAAACAGGGGGCTCCTACGAGCAGTACTTC. It encodes CSVIKTGGSYEQYF.

The chain is built from TRBV6-6 and TRBJ2-5; D is unclear. Trimming left V 4 bases short and J 13 bases short, with 13 bases between. The CDR3 runs to 11 residues. CDR1 is MNHNY and CDR2 is SVGAGI in the germline V gene (reference sequence). The CDR3 spells CASSSSLTAYF. DNA for the CDR3: TGTGCCAGCAGTTCGTCTCTGACTGCGTACTTC.

CDR3 loop: CASSLGTSGPYEQYF. The DNA of the CDR3 is TGCGCCAGCAGCCTCGGGACTAGCGGTCCCTACGAGCAGTACTTC. V and J are TRBV5-1 and TRBJ2-7, with TRBD2 matching 11 bases. V was clipped by 4 bases and J by 2 bases; unmatched bases: 5. CDR1 and CDR2 from the germline V gene are SGHRS and YFSETQ. The CDR3 contains 15 residues.

This chain connects TRBV7-7 to TRBJ2-2; the D is unclear. There are 13 residues in the CDR3. Germline CDR1 and CDR2: SSHAT and FNYEAQ (reference sequence). Trimming cost V 4 bases and J 2 bases, with 5 bases left between them. The CDR3 DNA reads as TGTGCCAGCAGCTGGAGTAACACCGGGGAGCTGTTTTTT. Protein sequence: CASSWSNTGELFF.

The J gene is TRBJ2-7, the V gene TRBV7-7; 9 nucleotides align to TRBD1. This CDR3 comprises 13 residues. The J segment lost 6 bases and the V segment lost 4 bases, leaving 4 bases of the junction unmatched. The germline gives CDR1 SSHAT, CDR2 FNYEAQ (reference sequence). For the CDR3, the DNA is TGTGCCAGCAGCTCCGGACAGGGGTCCGAGCAGTACTTC. Its protein product is CASSSGQGSEQYF.

CDR3 region: CASSPPVQETQYF. CDR3 in DNA: TGTGCCAGCTCACCACCGGTACAGGAGACCCAGTACTTC. The chain has TRBV18 and TRBJ2-5; no definite D call. This CDR3 has 13 amino acids. V lost 0 bases and J lost 5, with 7 bases in between. Germline CDR1 KGHSH, CDR2 LQKENI.

The chain links TRBV7-9 to TRBJ2-5, with a weak D call TRBD2 (6 bases). The V end was cut by 5 bases, the J end by 2 bases, with 12 bases between. The CDR3 has 14 amino acids. The germline V gene has CDR1 SEHNR and CDR2 FQNEAQ (reference sequence). CDR3: CASSTWDFQETQYF. The CDR3 DNA reads as TGTGCCAGCAGCACATGGGACTTTCAAGAGACCCAGTACTTC.

The chain links TRBV7-9 to TRBJ2-7; 8 positions agree with TRBD2. Germline assignment: CDR1 SEHNR and CDR2 FQNEAQ (reference sequence). The CDR3 length is 13 residues. The ends lost 3 bases at V and 3 bases at J; junction bases unmatched: 1. CDR3 loop: CASSLGLVYEQYF. The CDR3 DNA follows: TGTGCCAGCAGCTTGGGACTAGTCTACGAGCAGTACTTC.

The gene calls are TRBV6-5 and TRBJ1-1; D is unresolved. The CDR3 contains 13 residues. The V gene's germline CDR1 is MNHEY and CDR2 SVGAGI. V was clipped by 2 bases and J by 2 bases, with 6 bases between them. The CDR3 DNA reads as TGTGCCAGCAGTTACGCGGAAAACACTGAAGCTTTCTTT. Translated, it gives CASSYAENTEAFF.

The gene calls are TRBV6-4 and TRBJ2-3, with 7 bases aligning to TRBD1. The CDR3 is 15 amino acids. Germline CDR1 and CDR2: MRHNA and SNTAGT. V shed 3 bases and J 7 bases; nucleotides not matched to a gene: 10. The CDR3 reads CASSETTGLVHTQYF. The CDR3 coding sequence is TGTGCCAGCAGTGAAACGACAGGGCTTGTACATACGCAGTATTTT.

V and J are TRBV27 and TRBJ1-1; the match to TRBD1 covers 7 bases. Germline V gene lookup returns CDR1 MNHEY and CDR2 SMNVEV (reference sequence). V lost 5 bases to trimming and J lost 5 bases; unmatched junction nucleotides: 14. CDR3 size: 16 residues. In DNA, the CDR3 is TGTGCCAGCAGTCCCCTCGCCGGCAGGGGGAGGACTGAAGCTTTCTTT. Translation gives CASSPLAGRGRTEAFF.

For the CDR3, the DNA is TGTGCCAGCAGTTACTCGATACGAGAACAAGAGACCCAGTACTTC. Its translation is CASSYSIREQETQYF. The gene calls are TRBV6-6 and TRBJ2-5, with D uncertain. The length of the CDR3 is 15 residues. In germline, CDR1 is MNHNY, CDR2 SVGAGI (reference sequence). V was clipped by 0 bases and J by 2 bases, with 10 bases between them.

The chain has TRBV7-2 and TRBJ1-4, with D possibly matching TRBD1 (5 bases). The V gene's germline CDR1 is SGHTA and CDR2 FQGNSA. This CDR3 spans 15 amino acids. The germline V and J ends were trimmed by 5 bases and 2 bases, with 12 bases remaining between them. The CDR3 is CASSASGQTNEKLFF. CDR3 DNA: TGTGCCAGCAGCGCTTCAGGGCAGACTAATGAAAAACTGTTTTTT. The full variable domain, its missing parts supplied by reference TRBV7-2 and TRBJ1-4, is GAGVSQSPSNKVTEKGKDVELRCDPISGHTALYWYRQSLGQGLEFLIYFQGNSAPDKSGLPSDRFSAERTGGSVSTLTIQRTQQEDSAVYLCASSASGQTNEKLFFGSGTQLSVL.

The gene calls are TRBV5-6 and TRBJ1-5; 7 positions agree with TRBD1. Germline V gives CDR1 SGHDT, CDR2 YYEEEE. The CDR3 is 16 amino acids. J gave up 2 bases and V 0 bases, and 5 bases lay outside the gene matches. In DNA, the CDR3 is TGTGCCAGCAGCTTGGCGGGGACAGTCGGCAATCAGCCCCAGCATTTT. This translates into CASSLAGTVGNQPQHF.

CDR3 coding DNA: TGTGCCAGCAGTACTGGGACAGTAAGGAGCTACGAGCAGTACTTC. It is translated as CASSTGTVRSYEQYF. The rearrangement joins TRBV6-6 to TRBJ2-7; TRBD1 matches at 7 bases. The junction had 10 bases not matched to a gene; V was cut back by 5 bases and J by 3 bases. The CDR3 has 15 residues. Germline V gives CDR1 MNHNY, CDR2 SVGAGI (reference sequence).

The chain employs TRBV7-9 and TRBJ2-1, with 7 positions matching TRBD1. The germline CDR1 and CDR2 sequences are SEHNR and FQNEAQ (reference sequence). The CDR3 length is 16 residues. Unmatched junction bases numbered 8, after V lost 5 bases and J lost 1 base. The CDR3 sequence is CASSLPTGPSYNEQFF. The DNA of the CDR3 is TGTGCCAGCAGCCTCCCGACAGGGCCTTCCTACAATGAGCAGTTCTTC.

The chain recombines TRBV6-4 with TRBJ2-1; 14 bases agree with TRBD2. Germline trimming cut 4 bases from V and 6 bases from J; bases unmatched to any gene: 5. This CDR3 is 16 amino acids long. The germline V gene has CDR1 MRHNA and CDR2 SNTAGT. In DNA, the CDR3 is TGTGCCAGCAGTGGATCCGGGACTAGCGGGAGCAATGAGCAGTTCTTC. This sequence encodes CASSGSGTSGSNEQFF.